The entry below gives a single TCR beta chain sequence along with its context. Its antigen is currently unknown. These data are taken from a study of PD-1 blockade in classical Hodgkin lymphoma. Overall study context: Nivolumab was given intravenously to patients at 3 mg/kg every 2 weeks.

The V and J ends lost 1 base and 6 bases respectively, with 10 bases between them. CDR1 and CDR2 (germline): LNHDA, SQIVND (reference sequence). The CDR3 runs 13 residues. Findings and caveats of the study: It was CD4+ TCR diversity, not CD8+, that rose significantly by C4D1.

Some clones are missing from TCRdb's copy, which holds only in-frame ones; the method was immunoSEQ multiplex PCR. The profile covers approximately 73,000 clones, with more than 85% appearing a single time and approximately 8% taken by the ten largest. All patients relapsed after autologous stem cell transplantation, and brentuximab vedotin exposure varied. The source material was peripheral blood mononuclear cells (PBMCs), sampled at baseline. The rearrangement joins TRBV19 to TRBJ2-7; D possibly corresponds to TRBD1 (5 bases). This TCR was sampled from a human donor with classical Hodgkin lymphoma. The CDR3 reads CASSIGGFSEQYF. CDR3 nucleotide sequence: TGTGCCAGTAGTATAGGGGGCTTCTCCGAGCAGTACTTC.